The present T cell receptor beta chain was sequenced within a study of human T cells and chemical hapten exposure. Regarding time point: pre-sensitization, week 0. Regarding treatment: therapeutic diphenylcyclopropenone sensitization with weekly scalp DPC. For this clonotype: Its antigen remains unidentified.

Findings of the study overall: Because all patients had alopecia, their immune responses might differ from healthy ones.

Trimming pared 7 bases from V and 10 bases from J, leaving 15 bases between. The germline V gene encodes CDR1 SQVTM and CDR2 ANQGSEA. The CDR3 consists of 11 residues. Unique molecular identifiers were linked by the library to individual cDNA molecules. TCRdb recomputed calls from the RACE reads with MiXCR, one row per CDR3 protein. This sample yields some 330,000 distinct CDR3 sequences, of which roughly 6% are seen a single time; more than 8% belongs to the top ten. The chain is built from TRBV29-1 and TRBJ2-3; TRBD1 might be the D (5 bases). This specimen consisted of whole blood, obtained in connection with sensitization to the hapten diphenylcyclopropenone (DPC). This TCR was sampled from a young woman with alopecia areata. Some clones in this sample may be carry-over from other donors' samples. This CDR3 is CSGRKTDSQYF. The CDR3 nucleotides are TGCAGCGGTCGAAAGACAGACTCGCAGTATTTT.